Below are 29 T cell receptor beta chains sequenced from a single sample in a study of cytomegalovirus exposure and HLA in healthy donors. Some clones are missing from TCRdb's copy, which holds only in-frame ones; the method was immunoSEQ multiplex PCR. The data show around 300,000 clones, with roughly 85% seen just once and more than 0.8% held by the top ten. Sequencing used PBMCs. The origin of the receptors is a woman aged 18-35 years in good health and CMV-seronegative.

The gene calls are TRBV29-1 and TRBJ2-7, with 10 bases that match TRBD1. The CDR3 loop spans 14 amino acids. V gave up 7 bases and J gave up 5 bases; unmatched junction bases: 11. In germline, CDR1 is SQVTM, CDR2 ANQGSEA. The CDR3, as DNA: TGCAGCGCTGGGGTTGGGACAGGGGACCACGAGCAGTACTTC. Its protein product is CSAGVGTGDHEQYF.

V is TRBV13 and J is TRBJ2-5; D is unresolved. Germline CDR1 is PRHDT and CDR2 is FYEKMQ (reference sequence). The CDR3 is 17 residues long. Trimming cost V 5 bases and J 0 bases, with 19 bases left between them. The CDR3 sequence is CASSRRGSQPYQETQYF. The CDR3 DNA sequence: TGTGCCAGCAGCCGACGCGGTTCGCAACCGTACCAAGAGACCCAGTACTTC.

The chain recombines TRBV6-6 with TRBJ2-2, with a weak D call TRBD1 (6 bases). Germline CDR1 and CDR2: MNHNY and SVGAGI (reference sequence). V was clipped by 6 bases and J by 7 bases, with 15 bases between them. This CDR3 spans 14 amino acids. CDR3 nucleotide sequence: TGTGCCAGCAGCCTAACAGGGTTTATCGGGGAGCTGTTTTTT. Translated, it gives CASSLTGFIGELFF.

This rearrangement joins TRBV25-1 to TRBJ2-2; TRBD1 might be the D (5 bases). The CDR3 has 15 residues. Germline V gene sequence: CDR1 MGHDK, CDR2 SYGVNS. Between the trimmed V and J ends, which lost 1 base and 1 base, there was a span of 7 bases. In DNA, the CDR3 is TGTGCCAGCAGTGAATTTCAGGGGAACACCGGGGAGCTGTTTTTT. It encodes CASSEFQGNTGELFF.

This chain connects TRBV27 to TRBJ1-2, with 10 bases aligning to TRBD1. The CDR3 runs to 15 residues. V dropped 4 bases and J dropped 8; count of bases not matched to a gene: 10. Germline CDR1 and CDR2: MNHEY and SMNVEV (reference sequence). The CDR3: CASSSGQGLRGGYTF. DNA of the CDR3: TGTGCCAGCAGTTCGGGACAGGGGCTCCGTGGAGGCTACACCTTC.

The rearrangement uses TRBV19 and TRBJ1-1; D is uncertain. Trimming removed 6 bases at V and 0 bases at J, with 8 bases between. Germline V gene sequence: CDR1 LNHDA, CDR2 SQIVND (reference sequence). The CDR3 has 13 amino acids. This CDR3 reads CASSSYMNTEAFF. DNA for the CDR3: TGTGCCAGTAGCTCATACATGAACACTGAAGCTTTCTTT.

This sequence joins TRBV9 and TRBJ2-7, with TRBD1 identical over 9 bases. The CDR3 loop spans 16 amino acids. CDR1 and CDR2 (germline): SGDLS, YYNGEE. The V gene end was trimmed by 4 bases and the J gene end by 4 bases; junction bases not matched to a gene: 12. The CDR3 region is CASSPQTGTGWYEQYF. In DNA form, the CDR3 reads TGTGCCAGCAGCCCCCAAACCGGGACAGGGTGGTACGAGCAGTACTTC. The complete variable domain, with remaining parts taken from reference TRBV9 and TRBJ2-7, reads DSGVTQTPKHLITATGQRVTLRCSPRSGDLSVYWYQQSLDQGLQFLIQYYNGEERAKGNILERFSAQQFPDLHSELNLSSLELGDSALYFCASSPQTGTGWYEQYFGPGTRLTVT.

The chain links TRBV11-2 to TRBJ1-2, with D perhaps matching TRBD1 (6 bases). V was shortened by 5 bases and J by 4 bases, with 17 bases between the two germline ends. CDR1 and CDR2 (germline): SGHAT, FQNNGV. This CDR3 region has 15 residues. The CDR3 loop reads CASSPNRDMGYGYTF. In DNA form, the CDR3 reads TGTGCCAGCAGCCCCAACCGGGACATGGGCTATGGCTACACCTTC.

V and J are TRBV29-1 and TRBJ2-2, with 12 bases identical to TRBD2. The CDR3 length is 17 residues. Germline V gene lookup returns CDR1 SQVTM and CDR2 ANQGSEA. After removal of 3 bases from V and 3 bases from J, the junction contained 8 bases not matched to a gene. The CDR3 sequence: CSVDGLAGGPHTGELFF. DNA of the CDR3: TGCAGCGTTGATGGGCTAGCGGGAGGGCCTCACACCGGGGAGCTGTTTTTT.

V and J are TRBV2 and TRBJ1-4, with D possibly TRBD1 on 6 matching bases. Germline CDR1 is SNHLY and CDR2 is FYNNEI. This CDR3 is 14 amino acids long. V was clipped by 10 bases and J by 7 bases, with 19 bases between them. This CDR3 reads CATTGNLGSEKLFF. DNA of the CDR3: TGTGCCACCACAGGGAATCTGGGGAGTGAAAAACTGTTTTTT.

This clone came up once. This chain uses TRBV4-1 with TRBJ1-6; D not certain. CDR1 and CDR2 from the germline V gene are MGHRA and YSYEKL. The CDR3 totals 14 residues. The V end lost 0 bases, the J end lost 10 bases, and 10 bases lay between the germline ends. The CDR3 reads CASSQDRGGSPLHF. The DNA of the CDR3 is TGCGCCAGCAGCCAAGATCGGGGTGGGTCACCCCTCCACTTT.

This chain links TRBV5-1 with TRBJ2-5, with D tentatively TRBD2 (7 bases). Germline V gene data show CDR1 as SGHRS and CDR2 as YFSETQ. V was clipped by 4 bases and J by 4 bases, with 17 bases between them. The CDR3 is made up of 15 amino acids. The CDR3 is CASSPNSGEGETQYF. In DNA form, the CDR3 reads TGCGCCAGCAGCCCCAACTCAGGGGAGGGAGAGACCCAGTACTTC.

J is TRBJ2-7 and V is TRBV27; D gene unclear. The CDR3 runs 12 residues. Germline assignment: CDR1 MNHEY and CDR2 SMNVEV (reference sequence). V lost 5 bases and J lost 2, with 7 bases in between. CDR3 bases: TGTGCCAGCAGTCCCGAGACCTACGAGCAGTACTTC. It encodes CASSPETYEQYF.

The chain uses TRBV6-5 and TRBJ1-3, with D maybe TRBD1 (6 bases). Germline lookup yields CDR1 MNHEY and CDR2 SVGAGI. CDR3 length equals 16 residues. Between the trimmed V and J ends, which lost 0 bases and 3 bases, there was a span of 12 bases. Here the CDR3 DNA reads TGTGCCAGCAGTTACTCGGGGGGGCAGAGTGGAAACACCATATATTTT. The encoded protein is CASSYSGGQSGNTIYF.

V and J are TRBV27 and TRBJ2-1; 8 bases match TRBD1. The CDR3 extends over 17 amino acids. Germline CDR1 reads MNHEY; CDR2 reads SMNVEV (reference sequence). Trimming took 6 bases from V and 1 from J; bases not matched to a gene: 11. The CDR3 spells CASSLDLRQGSYNEQFF. DNA of the CDR3: TGTGCCAGCAGCCTCGATTTAAGACAGGGGTCCTACAATGAGCAGTTCTTC.

The V gene is TRBV7-9, the J gene TRBJ1-2; 8 bases fit TRBD1. Germline V gives CDR1 SEHNR, CDR2 FQNEAQ (reference sequence). This CDR3 is 16 amino acids long. With V trimmed by 5 bases and J by 4 bases, 12 bases remained unmatched. CDR3 residues: CASSVTGQGRLYGYTF. The CDR3 bases are TGTGCCAGCAGCGTCACTGGACAGGGCCGCCTCTATGGCTACACCTTC.

This rearrangement joins TRBV9 to TRBJ2-3; 10 nucleotides match TRBD2. V gave up 3 bases and J gave up 5 bases; unmatched junction bases: 12. Germline-derived CDR1 and CDR2 are SGDLS and YYNGEE. There are 17 residues in the CDR3. CDR3 DNA: TGTGCCAGCAGCGCACCCGCGAGCGGGAGGGCAGGAGATACGCAGTATTTT. This codes for CASSAPASGRAGDTQYF.

V gene TRBV11-3 combines with J gene TRBJ2-2; 14 bases are shared with TRBD2. Trimming removed 5 bases from V and 4 bases from J; junction bases left unmatched: 9. The CDR3 consists of 18 residues. The germline gives CDR1 SGHNT, CDR2 YENEEA. The CDR3 nucleotides read TGTGCCAGCAGCACGATGCCGGGACTAGCGGGAGTCACCGGGGAGCTGTTTTTT. It encodes CASSTMPGLAGVTGELFF. Based on the CDR3 plus reference TRBV11-3 and TRBJ2-2, the full variable domain is EAGVVQSPRYKIIEKKQPVAFWCNPISGHNTLYWYLQNLGQGPELLIRYENEEAVDDSQLPKDRFSAERLKGVDSTLKIQPAELGDSAVYLCASSTMPGLAGVTGELFFGEGSRLTVL.

About this clone itself: Other DNA sequences within the sample encode an identical CDR3. J is TRBJ2-7 and V is TRBV10-1, with unresolved D. This CDR3 contains 13 residues. The germline V gene has CDR1 WNHNN and CDR2 SYGVQD (reference sequence). V shed 0 bases and J shed 1 base, with 4 bases lying between them. The DNA for the CDR3 is TGCGCCAGCAGTGAGTCTCAATCCTACGAGCAGTACTTC. Residues: CASSESQSYEQYF.

This sequence joins TRBV10-2 and TRBJ2-1, with D possibly being TRBD2 (6 bases). Looked up from germline, CDR1 is WSHSY and CDR2 is SAAADI. Deletions cut 3 bases from V and 8 bases from J, with 8 bases between. The CDR3 runs to 12 residues. In DNA form, the CDR3 reads TGCGCCAGCAGTGATACGGGGGATGAGCAGTTCTTC. This gives the protein CASSDTGDEQFF.

V and J are TRBV11-1 and TRBJ2-7; D unclear. Per germline, CDR1 SGHAT and CDR2 FQDESV (reference sequence). Trimming cost V 2 bases and J 2 bases, with 10 bases left between them. CDR3 length: 14 residues. This CDR3 is CASSLTEIPYEQYF. CDR3 in DNA: TGTGCCAGCAGCTTAACAGAAATACCCTACGAGCAGTACTTC.

The chain has TRBV2 and TRBJ1-3; 8 positions match TRBD1. The CDR3 loop spans 14 amino acids. V gave up 5 bases and J gave up 4 bases; unmatched junction bases: 4. The germline V gene encodes CDR1 SNHLY and CDR2 FYNNEI. CDR3 region: CASSSQGGGNTIYF. The CDR3 coding sequence is TGTGCCAGCAGTTCACAGGGGGGCGGAAACACCATATATTTT.

The chain uses TRBV18 and TRBJ2-5, with 9 bases identical to TRBD2. The V and J ends lost 3 bases and 9 bases, in that order; junction bases with no gene match: 8. The CDR3 has 14 amino acids. Germline V gives CDR1 KGHSH, CDR2 LQKENI. The DNA of the CDR3 is TGTGCCAGCTCACCCCCCGCCAGCGGGGGGTCCCAGTACTTC. Translation gives CASSPPASGGSQYF.

This chain connects TRBV5-1 to TRBJ1-2; 11 bases fit TRBD1. This CDR3 region has 15 residues. Per germline, CDR1 SGHRS and CDR2 YFSETQ. V lost 4 bases to trimming and J lost 3 bases; unmatched junction nucleotides: 5. The CDR3 bases are TGCGCCAGCAGCATGGGACAGGGGGTGGACTATGGCTACACCTTC. It encodes CASSMGQGVDYGYTF.

A note on this clone: At one boundary the junction diverges from the germline segment, which might be a read error. The rearrangement links TRBV5-1 to TRBJ2-3; 7 bases align to TRBD2. The germline gives CDR1 SGHRS, CDR2 YFSETQ. The CDR3 extends over 14 amino acids. DNA of the CDR3: TGCGCCAGCAGCCCACCCAGCGGGGCAGATACGCAGTACTTT. As protein: CASSPPSGADTQYF.

The gene calls are TRBV5-6 and TRBJ1-2; D remains ambiguous. This CDR3 has 14 residues. The V end lost 5 bases, the J end lost 4 bases, and 15 bases lay between the germline ends. Germline V gene data show CDR1 as SGHDT and CDR2 as YYEEEE. The CDR3 here is CASSSGYGIYGYTF. The DNA of the CDR3 is TGTGCCAGCAGTTCGGGATACGGGATCTATGGCTACACCTTC.

The chain carries TRBV4-3 and TRBJ2-2; perhaps TRBD1 as D (6 bases). Deletions cut 4 bases from V and 3 bases from J, with 12 bases between. From germline, CDR1 is LGHNA and CDR2 YSLEER. The CDR3 covers 15 residues. DNA for the CDR3: TGCGCCAGCAGCCGGGGGCTCGGTGACACCGGGGAGCTGTTTTTT. Protein: CASSRGLGDTGELFF.

CDR3 sequence: CASSSQGSSFF. The DNA for the CDR3 is TGCGCCAGCAGTTCCCAGGGTTCGTCTTTCTTT. The chain combines TRBV10-1 with TRBJ1-1; weak D call: TRBD1 (5 bases). The CDR3 has 11 amino acids. Germline V gives CDR1 WNHNN, CDR2 SYGVQD (reference sequence). Trimming left V 5 bases short and J 12 bases short, with 13 bases between.

Written as DNA, the CDR3 is TGTGCCAGCAGTCGTATACCGAGCGGGCCGCTCAATGAGCAGTTCTTC. Translated, it gives CASSRIPSGPLNEQFF. V usage is TRBV13 and J usage is TRBJ2-1, with TRBD2 as a possible D gene (6 bases). This CDR3 has 16 amino acids. The germline V gene has CDR1 PRHDT and CDR2 FYEKMQ (reference sequence). V was cut by 6 bases and J by 6 bases, with 21 bases left in between.